The source of this T cell receptor beta chain is a study of blood T cells in healthy people across ages. Study summary: Template switching captured about one barcoded beta molecule per two T cells.

Primers used in a second PCR of about 6 to 11 cycles were a sample-barcoded 5' primer and a J-beta primer mix. TCRdb analysed the 5' RACE reads with MiXCR anew, one entry per CDR3 protein. The sample lists about 670,000 distinct CDR3 sequences; 40% to 45% were seen once. This CDR3 has 14 residues. CDR1 is SGHTA and CDR2 is FQGNSA in the germline V gene. Extracted total RNA amounted to at least 5.5 micrograms for each sample. Sequencing was done on a sample of blood. The TCR was taken from a man at least 80 years old in good health. The genes are TRBV7-2 and TRBJ2-1, with D hard to call. The DNA matches TRBJ2-7 better at its end, which makes the J call doubtful. The CDR3: CASSLGYTYNEQYF. CDR3 sequence (DNA): TGTGCCAGCAGCTTGGGGTACACCTACAATGAGCAGTACTTC.